A selection of T cell receptor beta chains follows, all from one sample in a study of PD-L1 blockade in urothelial cancer. Libraries were prepared by immunoSEQ multiplex PCR; TCRdb keeps only in-frame clonotypes and omits some of them. The sample lists about 130,000 clones, 65% to 85% occurring once. This material consisted of PBMCs, taken around atezolizumab (anti-PD-L1) treatment. These receptors were collected from a man aged 45-60 years with urothelial cancer. Both conserved end residues are part of each CDR3. Each record gives: clone size, V gene, J gene, D gene, CDR3 DNA, CDR3 protein. A D gene is named only where the DNA matches it firmly. The listing skips clone size in some rows; elsewhere it reads once, few, many or a size class.

>.|TRBV6-4|TRBJ1-2|.
TGTGCCAGCAGTGACAAAGCCACGTATTTAATCTATGGCTACACCTTC
CASSDKATYLIYGYTF
>.|TRBV5-4|TRBJ2-7|.
TGTGCCAGCAGCTTGCGGGTAGATTCCTACGAGCAGTACTTC
CASSLRVDSYEQYF
>.|TRBV20-1|TRBJ2-7|.
TGCAGTGCTAGAGTATACGAGCAGTACTTC
CSARVYEQYF
>.|TRBV27|TRBJ2-2|.
TGTGCCAGCAGTTTTGTCCCGGGCACCGGGGAGCTGTTTTTT
CASSFVPGTGELFF
>.|TRBV11-2|TRBJ2-1|TRBD2
TGTGCCAGCAGCACGCGAGGGACTAGCGGGAGGGCCTTTGAGCAGTTCTTC
CASSTRGTSGRAFEQFF
>.|TRBV28|TRBJ2-3|TRBD2
TGTGCCAGCAGTTTACGGGAGGGCCAAAGTGAAAATACGCAGTATTTT
CASSLREGQSENTQYF
>.|TRBV7-2|TRBJ2-5|.
TGTGCCAGCAGCTTATTCGGAGCCGCAGAGACCCAGTACTTC
CASSLFGAAETQYF
>.|TRBV2|TRBJ1-1|.
TGTGCCAGCAGTGGAGGAATCGAAGCTTTCTTT
CASSGGIEAFF
>.|TRBV7-3|TRBJ2-5|.
TGTGCCAGCAGCCCAACGTCCAACGGACAGATTTACGGACGCCAAGAGACCCAGTACTTC
CASSPTSNGQIYGRQETQYF
>.|TRBV2|TRBJ2-5|.
TGTGCCAGCAGTGCCCAACACAAGACCCAGTACTTC
CASSAQHKTQYF
>.|TRBV10-3|TRBJ1-6|TRBD1
TGTGCCATCCGGCAGGGGGGAAATTCACCCCTCCACTTT
CAIRQGGNSPLHF
>.|TRBV25-1|TRBJ2-7|TRBD2
TGTGCCAGCAGTGAGGCGGGAGGGCCGGGGGAGCAGTACTTC
CASSEAGGPGEQYF
>.|TRBV2|TRBJ1-6|.
TGTGCCAGCAGTGAAGAGGACACTTATAATTCACCCCTCCACTTT
CASSEEDTYNSPLHF
>.|TRBV5-1|TRBJ2-7|TRBD2
TGCGCCAGCAGCTTTGAACTGGGAGCGGGAGGCTCCTACGAGCAGTACTTC
CASSFELGAGGSYEQYF
>.|TRBV18|TRBJ1-2|.
TGTGCCAGCTCGGGAGACAGGTCCCAAATCCTAGTCTATGGCTACACCTTC
CASSGDRSQILVYGYTF
>.|TRBV27|TRBJ2-7|TRBD2
TGTGCCAGCAGGCCGCTAGCGGGAGGGCCCCACGAGCAGTACTTC
CASRPLAGGPHEQYF
>.|TRBV7-8|TRBJ2-7|.
TGTGCCAGCAGCTTTCAGACAGCATCCTACGAGCAGTACTTC
CASSFQTASYEQYF
>.|TRBV19|TRBJ2-1|TRBD2
TGTGCCAGTAGTATCCGACTAGCGGGGGGGTCGGTCGATGAGCAGTTCTTC
CASSIRLAGGSVDEQFF
>.|TRBV30|TRBJ2-1|.
TGTGCCTGGATCCCGGGAGACAATGAGCAGTTCTTC
CAWIPGDNEQFF
>.|TRBV4-2|TRBJ2-7|.
TGTGCCAGCAGCCAAGGGCTAGCCGGGTACGAGCAGTACTTC
CASSQGLAGYEQYF
>.|TRBV5-5|TRBJ1-1|.
TGTGCCAGCAGCTTGGTCCGGAACACTGAAGCTTTCTTT
CASSLVRNTEAFF
>few|TRBV21-1|TRBJ2-7|.
TGTGCCAGCAGCAAAGTCTGGGGACTAGCGGGTCTCCGCGAGCAGTACTTC
CASSKVWGLAGLREQYF
>.|TRBV18|TRBJ1-1|.
TGTGCCAGCTCACCACGGACAGCCAACACTGAAGCTTTCTTT
CASSPRTANTEAFF
>.|TRBV28|TRBJ2-2|TRBD1
TGTGCCAGCAGCCAATGGGACAGGGGGCGCAGCGGGGAGCTGTTTTTT
CASSQWDRGRSGELFF